Here is one T cell receptor (beta chain) with its context. This clone was seen only a few times. The antigen it recognizes is unknown. The record has no base qualities; no much larger clone is one base away. The data were taken from a study of cytomegalovirus exposure and HLA in healthy donors (dated by TCRdb to 2016 to 2017). Notes on the research overall: In an earlier analysis of fewer than 750 of the donors, 276 Gb of sequence data and just under 120 million unique TCR beta sequences from about 190 million T cells were reported. A later genetic analysis used genome-wide SNP genotypes for about 65% of the 666 donors, treating that subset as a discovery cohort. To predict cytomegalovirus infection status, the study brought together high-throughput TCR immunosequencing, statistical association of individual TCRs with disease status, and machine learning. Roughly 300 gigabases of sequencing data and approximately 85 million unique TCR sequences were included in an early release covering over 600 HLA-typed donors. The genetic ancestry cluster associated with self-reported Caucasian donors included 80% to 90% of the roughly 390 genotyped donors. All discovery cohort repertoires had been generated using a single sequencing platform. Roughly five DR-DQ haplotypes were handled as single units for association and clustering, since linkage in the cohort was strong. Donor age, sex, ethnicity and CMV serostatus were compiled alongside the repertoire data. The later analysis used no new phenotypic data to find candidate immune exposures, relying instead on TCR beta sequences and their occurrence across donors. The study profiled the T cell repertoires of around 700 subjects by immunosequencing and related them to cytomegalovirus serostatus. A separate validation cohort of about 110 different subjects was used in addition to the roughly 640-subject first cohort. The number of typed donors differed by locus: about 629-640 for A, B, C, DRB1 and DQB1; approximately 540 for DQA1; approximately 600 for DPA1; and approximately 450 for DPB1. In an earlier analysis of more than 550 of the donors, high-throughput TCR beta sequencing was used to judge whether each TCR beta V gene segment behaved as functional or pseudogenic. In a later analysis, previously published TCR beta repertoires from 550 to 750 donors were re-analyzed and high-resolution HLA genotyping was added so that TCR occurrence patterns could be studied. The study was designed to test whether signatures of past pathogen exposure could be identified by cataloging public T cell receptors. Among about 370 genotyped donors of the cohort, an average of approximately 200,000 unique TCR beta nucleotide sequences was sequenced per donor, of which 15% to 20% were non-productive. HLA typing covered class I and class II loci at four-digit resolution.

The cohort comprised some 700 healthy bone marrow donors. At the time of sampling, all cohort members were nominally healthy, though unrecorded immune exposures were likely present. The donor was CMV seronegative and was included in the group of a few hundred seronegative cohort members. A peripheral blood sample was collected from each donor, and TCR beta sequencing was performed on peripheral blood mononuclear cells. The Qiagen DNeasy Blood Extraction Kit was used to extract genomic DNA from the blood cell samples. Library preparation was by the immunoSEQ multiplex PCR assay. For the multiplex PCR, a mixture combining 60 forward primers for TCR Vbeta segments and 13 reverse primers for TCR Jbeta segments was used. The CDR3 region of rearranged TCR beta genes was amplified from genomic DNA by a multiplex PCR assay. The Illumina HiSeq System was used to sequence the amplified TCR beta libraries as 87-base-pair reads. The authors' analysis ran thus. In a later analysis, tens of millions of unique TCR beta chains were counted across the approximately 640 repertoires, and around 11 million of these chains were shared by at least two donors. A nearest-neighbor algorithm error-corrected the raw reads and collapsed the reads into unique sequences, merging closely related sequences to remove PCR and sequencing errors. V, D and J gene segments were assigned by aligning CDR3 sequences to IMGT reference sequences. For a sequence to be retained, a match of at least six nucleotides to both a V gene segment and a J gene segment was required. Rearrangements were classified as productive when the CDR3 lacked stop codons and remained in frame with V and J, and all other rearrangements were classified as non-productive. CDR3 was defined according to IMGT convention as the region running from the second conserved V-encoded cysteine to the conserved J-encoded phenylalanine. In an earlier analysis of more than 550 of the donors, sequences lacking an unambiguous match to a single V gene segment were excluded. In an earlier analysis of a few hundred of the donors, V segments were called functional above 56.7% productive rearrangements and were called segregating when the between-donor standard deviation exceeded 5%. To diagnose cytomegalovirus status from the catalog of TCR beta chain sequences, a statistical classification framework was built. V and J gene assignment, in a later analysis, came from comparing TCR nucleotide sequences with IMGT/GENE-DB human TR gene sequences. In a later analysis, CDR3 sequences and most-parsimonious VDJ recombination scenarios were assigned using the TCRdist pipeline. In a later analysis, each TCR beta chain was defined by its CDR3 amino acid sequence together with its V-gene family, and reads without a unique V-gene family were excluded. A later analysis removed 600 or so highly shared, low-generation-probability nucleotide sequences to deal with suspected cross-contamination and a sequencing artifact. For each public chain, a later analysis derived a clonal expansion index from normalized ranks of inferred template counts within each repertoire. A later analysis computed generation probabilities with a VDJ recombination model fitted to out-of-frame rearrangements, and checked the results against IGoR. In a later analysis, TCR-TCR, TCR-HLA and TCR-CMV co-occurrence was scored with hypergeometric tests, and a repertoire-size bias correction was applied to TCR pairs. False discovery rates were estimated in a later analysis by permuting HLA or CMV assignments 20 times. In a later analysis, co-occurring TCRs were grouped using DBSCAN, with TCRdist sequence similarity added in when clustering inside HLA-allele-positive subsets. Repertoires with fewer than 30,000 or more than 120,000 public chains were left out of co-occurrence clustering, as were roughly five repertoires with anomalous nucleotide sharing. TCRdb took over this immuneACCESS table, retaining in-frame rearrangements with V and J assigned. Such tables are incomplete; in checked studies, under half of the missing clones stem from an unresolved V gene, and the remainder is unexplained. That table furnishes V, J and clone size, whereas the DNA furnished D and trimming. This sample is represented by around 150,000 clones; 68% of them were singletons. The ten largest clones add up to 1.1% to 1.5% of the sample.

According to the germline V gene, CDR1 reads MDHEN and CDR2 reads SYDVKM. The CDR3 contains 17 residues, cysteine and phenylalanine counted. Just the 51-base CDR3 DNA is kept, in frame starting at base 1. Germline trimming: 2 bases from V, 4 bases from J; junction bases outside gene matches: 6. The study at large found these results: Correlated functional status among segregating V segments might be attributable to linkage disequilibrium, but an unknown experimental factor could not be ruled out. Most CMV-associated TCR beta chains appeared to be HLA-restricted in a later analysis, and the HLA associations seemed to be driven largely by CMV exposure. Because HLA typing was unavailable for some donors at each locus, only the typed subset was used in association tests. A later genetic analysis reported fewer N-insertions in productive TCRs among donors in an Asian-associated ancestry cluster than the roughly 690-donor mean. An earlier analysis of several hundred of the donors showed that most TCR beta V segments appeared in productive rearrangements either about 87% or about 30% of the time, which broadly matched IMGT annotations. In a later analysis, about 17,000 TCR beta sequences were associated with specific HLA alleles at a false discovery rate of 0.05. A later analysis reported that several top co-occurrence clusters appeared linked to parvovirus B19, influenza, CMV and Epstein-Barr virus. When HLA alleles, especially DR and DQ, strongly co-occurred, TCR associations were difficult to assign to individual alleles. Three of the identified cytomegalovirus-associated TCR beta chains were confirmed in vitro to be specific for cytomegalovirus antigens. A later genetic analysis associated a missense DCLRE1C variant with V-gene and J-gene trimming of TCR beta chains, and an independent cohort replicated the association. Roughly uniform sequencing depth across donors was assumed in presence/absence analyses, although this assumption may not hold. A further reported finding was that TCR beta sequences accurately predicted the HLA-A and HLA-B alleles for most subjects in the first cohort. Some IMGT-functional V segments, including TRBV6-2 and TRBV6-3, could not be distinguished by the 87-base-pair reads and were therefore excluded. Cytomegalovirus status was reported to be diagnosed by the classifier with high specificity and sensitivity in both the original and validation cohorts. Because counts were too low, seventeen rarely observed V segments, including chromosome 9 orphons, were excluded from the earlier analysis of 587 of the donors. Most TCR sequences were observed very rarely across donors, whereas some public TCRs were present in many individuals. CMV serostatus was the only immune exposure information available for the cohort. This cohort had only TCR beta chains sequenced, and the lack of alpha or paired-chain data limited which features could be detected. In the study, 150 to 200 TCR beta chains were listed as associated with cytomegalovirus. In a later analysis, HLA-associated TCR beta chains were found to be more clonally expanded and to have lower generation probabilities than equally common non-associated chains. A later analysis found that TCR association rates varied across HLA loci, with DRB1 alleles showing the most associated TCRs and HLA-C alleles the fewest. According to the authors, the approach could potentially be generalized to other disease states and immunological phenotypes. A cluster of highly shared sequence variants was judged likely to represent a technical artifact of the sequencing pipeline.

This clonotype was sampled from a man between 45 and 60 years old in good health and CMV-seronegative. The sample consisted of PBMCs. The chain employs TRBV28 and TRBJ1-4, and 11 junction bases match TRBD1. In nucleotides, the sequence is TGTGCCAGCAGTTTAAGGACAGGGGGCGCCGTTAATGAAAAACTGTTTTTT. Its amino acids are CASSLRTGGAVNEKLFF.